The rows below give T cell receptor beta chains drawn from one sample of a study of shared clonotypes between healthy human individuals. Profiled with immunoSEQ multiplex PCR; TCRdb holds only in-frame clones, not every one. The sample yields millions of clones, roughly 94% seen once. Sequenced input: naive CD8+ T cells sorted from blood. Receptors were obtained from a man between 18 and 29 years old in good health. Each CDR3 is given without its conserved first and last residue. Fields, in order: V gene, J gene, CDR3 protein.

V: TRBV9
J: TRBJ1-1
CDR3: ASSVEVGGPTEAF

V: TRBV4-1
J: TRBJ2-1
CDR3: ASSPRLWASGDNEQF

V: TRBV6-5
J: TRBJ1-4
CDR3: ASMPPTNEKLF

V: TRBV5-6
J: TRBJ2-5
CDR3: ASSFNAGQETQY

V: TRBV6-6
J: TRBJ2-7
CDR3: ASTSEEGTYEQY

V: TRBV6-6
J: TRBJ2-5
CDR3: ASSPWGLETQY

V: TRBV7-9
J: TRBJ2-7
CDR3: ASSLGREESYEQY

V: TRBV6-6
J: TRBJ2-5
CDR3: ASSYARGETQY

V: TRBV5-1
J: TRBJ1-6
CDR3: ASSPTGWGDNSPLH

V: TRBV6-6
J: TRBJ1-5
CDR3: ASSPDRSINQPQH

V: TRBV2
J: TRBJ2-7
CDR3: ASSGGQGAGYEQY

V: TRBV7-9
J: TRBJ1-1
CDR3: ASSSPSNYSLNTEAF

V: TRBV28
J: TRBJ2-7
CDR3: ASSPDLTVPRAYEQY

V: TRBV9
J: TRBJ2-1
CDR3: ASSASDEQF

V: TRBV30
J: TRBJ1-4
CDR3: AWSDEDPNEKLF

V: TRBV19
J: TRBJ1-1
CDR3: ASSIDDEDSWNTEAF

V: TRBV11-2
J: TRBJ2-3
CDR3: ASSPLLGGTDTQY

V: TRBV7-8
J: TRBJ1-2
CDR3: ATTPGSMALYGYT

V: TRBV5-8
J: TRBJ2-2
CDR3: ASSWRDRTITGELF

V: TRBV7-2
J: TRBJ2-3
CDR3: ASSAYTDTQY

V: TRBV5-1
J: TRBJ1-2
CDR3: ASSLDGDGYT

V: TRBV28
J: TRBJ1-1
CDR3: ASSLRARDTEAF

V: TRBV13
J: TRBJ2-5
CDR3: ASSLGAGETQY

V: TRBV7-9
J: TRBJ1-6
CDR3: ASSTGVSTALYNSPLH

V: TRBV10-1
J: TRBJ1-1
CDR3: ASSEDRATEAF

V: TRBV6-5
J: TRBJ2-2
CDR3: ASSLMGGELF

V: TRBV30
J: TRBJ2-1
CDR3: AWRRTSGYSIEQF

V: TRBV7-7
J: TRBJ2-5
CDR3: ASSLRVSETQY

V: TRBV11-3
J: TRBJ2-1
CDR3: ASSQEGGGIYNEQF

V: TRBV19
J: TRBJ2-7
CDR3: ASSPGTNYEQY

V: TRBV7-2
J: TRBJ2-7
CDR3: ASSYAPSYEQY

V: TRBV6-5
J: TRBJ2-1
CDR3: ASSYTSGSTDEQF

V: TRBV11-2
J: TRBJ2-7
CDR3: ASSLISTEQY

V: TRBV5-1
J: TRBJ1-1
CDR3: ASSLYFRSQGLLGNTEAF

V: TRBV6-1
J: TRBJ2-3
CDR3: ASSDPPNRRGDTQY

V: TRBV30
J: TRBJ1-2
CDR3: AWSPNPAGYT

V: TRBV9
J: TRBJ2-3
CDR3: ASSVGAGHTDTQY

V: TRBV5-1
J: TRBJ2-5
CDR3: ASSRTIPPREETQY

V: TRBV11-2
J: TRBJ2-3
CDR3: ASSLDSEGLLTDTQY

V: TRBV28
J: TRBJ1-5
CDR3: ASSLTDNQPQH

V: TRBV11-2
J: TRBJ2-7
CDR3: ASSSFPTSGRVYEQY

V: TRBV11-2
J: TRBJ1-6
CDR3: ASSLIGGQGASPLH

V: TRBV2
J: TRBJ2-1
CDR3: ASSEGLAGNEQF

V: TRBV20-1
J: TRBJ2-5
CDR3: SARDFGTQY

V: TRBV5-6
J: TRBJ2-1
CDR3: ASSQIGVWF

V: TRBV5-6
J: TRBJ2-5
CDR3: ASSGQLAGGLETQY

V: TRBV11-1
J: TRBJ1-2
CDR3: ASGTGTGDKTYGYT

V: TRBV7-9
J: TRBJ2-5
CDR3: ASTAGPQETQY

V: TRBV27
J: TRBJ1-1
CDR3: ASGPGQGEMNTEAF

V: TRBV6-5
J: TRBJ2-5
CDR3: ASRQVGEQETQY

V: TRBV14
J: TRBJ2-1
CDR3: ASSPYLTGAYNEQF